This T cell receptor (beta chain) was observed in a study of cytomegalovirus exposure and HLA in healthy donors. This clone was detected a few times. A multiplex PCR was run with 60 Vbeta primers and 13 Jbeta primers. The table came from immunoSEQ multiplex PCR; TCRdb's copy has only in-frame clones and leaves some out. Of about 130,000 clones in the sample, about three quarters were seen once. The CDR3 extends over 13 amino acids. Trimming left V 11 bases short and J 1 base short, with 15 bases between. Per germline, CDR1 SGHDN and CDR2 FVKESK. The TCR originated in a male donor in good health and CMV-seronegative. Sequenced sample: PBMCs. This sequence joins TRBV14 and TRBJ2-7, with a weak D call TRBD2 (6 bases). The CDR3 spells CASGERVSYEQYF. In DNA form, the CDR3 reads TGTGCCTCCGGGGAGCGGGTTTCCTACGAGCAGTACTTC.